Shown below are 20 T cell receptor beta chains from a single sample sequenced in a study of beta chain features in type 1 diabetes. The investigators reverse transcribed all of the isolated RNA, so they sequenced expressed TCRB transcripts. The method was immunoSEQ multiplex PCR; TCRdb's version includes in-frame clones alone and lacks a portion of them. In the table there are fewer than 900,000 clones, roughly 15% of which are singletons. Sequencing used naive CD4+ T cells from blood. Receptors originate from a young woman in good health.

V usage is TRBV2 and J usage is TRBJ2-3; TRBD1 agrees at 7 bases. The germline V gene has CDR1 SNHLY and CDR2 FYNNEI. The length of the CDR3 is 10 residues. The V segment lost 6 bases and the J segment 14 bases; nucleotides outside the gene matches: 5. Here the CDR3 reads CASRSDRAYF. CDR3 bases: TGTGCCAGCAGATCCGACAGGGCGTATTTT.

The table lists this clone with a few counts. The chain couples TRBV5-1 to TRBJ2-4; the D gene is possibly TRBD1 (6 bases). The V gene lost 3 bases and the J gene lost 13 bases, with 20 bases spanning the gap. CDR1 is SGHRS and CDR2 is YFSETQ in the germline V gene. This CDR3 is built from 14 residues. For the CDR3, the DNA is TGCGCCAGCAGCTCAGGGGCGGTTCGACCAACCCAGTACTTC. It is translated as CASSSGAVRPTQYF.

The V and J genes are TRBV6-6 and TRBJ1-2; tentative D call: TRBD1 (6 bases). The germline CDR1 and CDR2 sequences are MNHNY and SVGAGI (reference sequence). The CDR3 runs 12 residues. V lost 8 bases to trimming and J lost 6 bases, with 13 bases between them. The CDR3 region is CASAPRGNGYTF. CDR3 sequence (DNA): TGTGCCAGCGCACCCAGGGGCAATGGCTACACCTTC.

Comments on this clone: The CDR3 does not close with the conserved phenylalanine or tryptophan, likely indicating a read error. It is unclear where the CDR3 begins or ends on the DNA, so no DNA is shown, and the CDR3 is as TCRdb lists it. The chain joins TRBV7-6 to TRBJ2-4. Including both end residues, the CDR3 is 8 amino acids long. Germline CDR1 reads SGHVS; CDR2 reads FNYEAQ. The CDR3 region is CASSLAYV.

About this clone: At one end, the junction sequence differs from germline, possibly due to a read error. The chain combines TRBV2 with TRBJ2-4; D ambiguous. In germline, CDR1 is SNHLY, CDR2 FYNNEI. The CDR3 totals 12 residues. The CDR3 reads CASQEAQNIQYF. The CDR3 DNA sequence: TGTGCCAGCCAGGAAGCCCAAAACATTCAGTACTTC.

This rearrangement joins TRBV18 to TRBJ2-1; TRBD2 is a possible D gene (6 bases). Germline V gene data show CDR1 as KGHSH and CDR2 as LQKENI. CDR3 length: 15 amino acids. The V end lost 2 bases, the J end lost 0 bases, and 8 bases lay between the germline ends. In DNA form, the CDR3 reads TGTGCCAGCTCACCATTACTAGCCTCCTACAATGAGCAGTTCTTC. Residues: CASSPLLASYNEQFF.

The chain links TRBV6-5 to TRBJ2-5; 9 nucleotides agree with TRBD1. Unmatched junction bases numbered 10, after V lost 6 bases and J lost 5 bases. The CDR3 is 15 amino acids. The germline CDR1 and CDR2 sequences are MNHEY and SVGAGI. The CDR3 coding sequence is TGTGCCAGCAGCGAAATGGGACAGGGATGGGAGACCCAGTACTTC. Translating it yields CASSEMGQGWETQYF.

The gene calls are TRBV2 and TRBJ2-5, with TRBD2 as a possible D gene (6 bases). This CDR3 comprises 16 residues. The V end lost 6 bases, the J end lost 1 base, and 18 bases lay between the germline ends. Germline V gene sequence: CDR1 SNHLY, CDR2 FYNNEI. CDR3 residues: CASSGGDPFSQETQYF. The CDR3 DNA reads TGTGCCAGCAGCGGCGGGGACCCGTTTTCCCAAGAGACCCAGTACTTC.

Concerning this clone itself: The sample holds other DNA sequences that translate to the same CDR3. The chain combines TRBV28 with TRBJ2-3; 9 bases map to TRBD2. V shed 6 bases and J 1 base; nucleotides not matched to a gene: 2. The V gene's germline CDR1 is MDHEN and CDR2 SYDVKM. This CDR3 has 14 amino acids. The CDR3 DNA sequence: TGTGCCAGCAGGGGACTAGCTGGCACAGATACGCAGTATTTT. As protein: CASRGLAGTDTQYF.

The table lists this clone with a few counts. This sequence joins TRBV5-4 and TRBJ2-7, with 13 bases aligning to TRBD2. V lost 4 bases to trimming and J lost 4 bases; unmatched junction nucleotides: 11. CDR3 length: 17 amino acids. CDR1 is SGHNT, CDR2 YYREEE, per germline (reference sequence). CDR3 nucleotide sequence: TGTGCCAGCAGCCCCGGTCCGGGGACTAGCGGGACTTACGAGCAGTACTTC. As protein: CASSPGPGTSGTYEQYF.

The chain employs TRBV19 and TRBJ2-6; perhaps TRBD1 as D (5 bases). This CDR3 region has 13 residues. Germline CDR1 LNHDA, CDR2 SQIVND (reference sequence). V gave up 7 bases and J gave up 3 bases, with 7 bases separating them. As DNA, the CDR3 is TGTGCCAGTAAAGGGGTTGGGGCCAACGTCCTGACTTTC. Protein sequence: CASKGVGANVLTF.

The chain links TRBV10-3 to TRBJ1-1, with 7 bases lining up with TRBD1. This CDR3 region has 14 residues. V trimming: 4 bases; J trimming: 5 bases; junction bases outside the gene matches: 7. The germline gives CDR1 ENHRY, CDR2 SYGVKD. CDR3 bases: TGTGCCATCAGTGGGACAGGTCGGTCGACTGAAGCTTTCTTT. Protein sequence: CAISGTGRSTEAFF.

The table lists this clone with a few counts. V and J are TRBV7-2 and TRBJ2-1, with D unresolved. Trimming removed 2 bases at V and 0 bases at J, with 8 bases between. CDR1 is SGHTA and CDR2 is FQGNSA in the germline V gene. The CDR3 is 15 residues long. CDR3 region: CASSLQENSYNEQFF. DNA of the CDR3: TGTGCCAGCAGCTTACAAGAAAACTCCTACAATGAGCAGTTCTTC.

The chain recombines TRBV28 with TRBJ2-7; D remains ambiguous. Germline V gene lookup returns CDR1 MDHEN and CDR2 SYDVKM. This CDR3 region has 13 residues. Trimming took 6 bases from V and 2 from J, leaving 11 bases between them. The CDR3 DNA follows: TGTGCCAGCAGAACCGACGTACCCTACGAGCAGTACTTC. Protein: CASRTDVPYEQYF.

A note on this clone: The junction departs from germline at one end; a sequencing error may be responsible. The chain uses TRBV7-6 and TRBJ2-7; 8 bases align to TRBD1. The CDR3 consists of 15 residues. The germline gives CDR1 SGHVS, CDR2 FNYEAQ. The DNA for the CDR3 is TGTGCCAGCAGCTCGGATCCGGGACAGGACCCTTTTTGGGACTTC. It encodes CASSSDPGQDPFWDF. Together with reference TRBV7-6 and TRBJ2-7, the CDR3 gives the full variable domain: GAGVSQSPRYKVTKRGQDVALRCDPISGHVSLYWYRQALGQGPEFLTYFNYEAQQDKSGLPNDRFSAERPEGSISTLTIQRTEQRDSAMYRCASSSDPGQDPFWDFGPGTRLTVT.

This clone was seen only a few times. The rearrangement links TRBV10-3 to TRBJ1-3; D unclear. The CDR3 covers 15 residues. Germline loops: CDR1 ENHRY, CDR2 SYGVKD. The V end was cut by 3 bases, the J end by 0 bases, with 9 bases between. Here the CDR3 reads CAISDPTPSGNTIYF. The CDR3 DNA reads as TGTGCCATCAGTGACCCCACCCCCTCTGGAAACACCATATATTTT.

V and J are TRBV4-2 and TRBJ1-1; unclear D gene. V dropped 0 bases and J dropped 5 bases, with 10 bases sitting between them. Per germline, CDR1 LGHNA and CDR2 YNFKEQ. CDR3 length: 14 residues. The CDR3 reads CASSQEVGNTEAFF. CDR3 nucleotide sequence: TGTGCCAGCAGCCAAGAAGTTGGTAATACTGAAGCTTTCTTT.

The chain couples TRBV15 to TRBJ2-1; D is perhaps TRBD2 (6 bases). The ends were cut back, 8 bases at V and 3 bases at J, with 14 bases in the middle. The germline CDR1 and CDR2 sequences are LNHNV and YYDKDF (reference sequence). There are 14 residues in the CDR3. The CDR3 spells CATRQTGGYNEQFF. DNA of the CDR3: TGTGCCACCCGCCAGACCGGGGGCTACAATGAGCAGTTCTTC.

The genes are TRBV6-5 and TRBJ2-7, with a tentative D call TRBD2 (6 bases). V was cut by 0 bases and J by 7 bases, with 13 bases left in between. The CDR3 length is 14 residues. CDR1 is MNHEY and CDR2 is SVGAGI in the germline V gene. The CDR3 bases are TGTGCCAGCAGTTACTCTGGCGGGGAAGGGGAGCAGTACTTC. Residues: CASSYSGGEGEQYF.

The genes are TRBV5-6 and TRBJ2-7; 8 bases are a match to TRBD1. Germline values: CDR1 SGHDT, CDR2 YYEEEE. J lost 3 bases, V lost 4 bases, and 6 bases had no gene match. This CDR3 is built from 14 residues. The CDR3 DNA is TGTGCCAGCAGCCGCAGACAGGGGTACTACGAGCAGTACTTC. Translation: CASSRRQGYYEQYF.